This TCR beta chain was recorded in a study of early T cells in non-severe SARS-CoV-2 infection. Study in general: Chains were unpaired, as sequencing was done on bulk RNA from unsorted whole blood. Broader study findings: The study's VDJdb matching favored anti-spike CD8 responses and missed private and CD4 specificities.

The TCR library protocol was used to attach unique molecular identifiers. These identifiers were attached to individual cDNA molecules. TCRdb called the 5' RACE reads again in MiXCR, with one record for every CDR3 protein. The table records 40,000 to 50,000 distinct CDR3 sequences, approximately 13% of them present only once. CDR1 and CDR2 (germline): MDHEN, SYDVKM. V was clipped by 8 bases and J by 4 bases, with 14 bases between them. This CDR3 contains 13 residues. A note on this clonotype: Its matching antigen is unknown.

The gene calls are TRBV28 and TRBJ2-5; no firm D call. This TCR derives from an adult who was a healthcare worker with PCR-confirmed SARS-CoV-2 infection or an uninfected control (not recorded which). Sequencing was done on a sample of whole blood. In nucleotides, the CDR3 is TGTGCCAGCTCCCGGACCCAGGCAGAGACCCAGTACTTC. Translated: CASSRTQAETQYF.